These 3 T cell receptor beta chains came from one sample sequenced in a study of blood T cell repertoires in COVID-19. Data came from immunoSEQ multiplex PCR; TCRdb stores just in-frame clones and leaves some out. Of 150,000 to 170,000 clones in the sample, about 90% were seen once. The sample taken for sequencing was peripheral blood. The receptors come from a man aged 45 to 65 with acute or convalescent COVID-19.

V usage is TRBV7-9 and J usage is TRBJ1-5; possible D gene TRBD1, 5 bases. Trimming left V 5 bases short and J 2 bases short, with 10 bases between. Germline V CDR1 and CDR2: SEHNR, FQNEAQ (reference sequence). The CDR3 has 14 amino acids. The DNA of the CDR3 is TGTGCCAGCAGCCCCAGGGCTGGCAATCAGCCCCAGCATTTT. Protein product: CASSPRAGNQPQHF.

V usage is TRBV5-6 and J usage is TRBJ1-2; TRBD1 agrees at 9 bases. CDR3 size: 14 residues. V was pared by 0 bases and J by 7 bases, with 4 bases of the junction left unmatched. Germline V CDR1 and CDR2: SGHDT, YYEEEE. CDR3 nucleotide sequence: TGTGCCAGCAGCTTGGACAGGGGGCTATTTGGCTACACCTTC. Translating it yields CASSLDRGLFGYTF.

The CDR3 loop reads CASSPPGNLPGTQYF. The CDR3 coding sequence is TGTGCCAGCAGCCCCCCGGGAAACCTGCCTGGGACCCAGTACTTC. The chain uses TRBV9 and TRBJ2-5, with a tentative D call TRBD2 (5 bases). The germline V and J ends were trimmed by 4 bases and 7 bases, with 20 bases remaining between them. The germline V gene has CDR1 SGDLS and CDR2 YYNGEE. CDR3 length equals 15 residues.